Below, 18 T cell receptor beta chains from the same sample are listed, as sequenced in a study of blood T cell repertoires in COVID-19. This table comes from immunoSEQ multiplex PCR, and its TCRdb copy is limited to in-frame clones, with some not included. The sample includes 60,000 to 65,000 clones, around 77% of them seen just once. Sequencing was done on a sample of peripheral blood. These receptors came from a woman aged 70-85 years with COVID-19, enrolled during active disease.

The chain carries TRBV5-4 and TRBJ2-3; TRBD2 matches 8 bases. The V and J ends lost 2 bases and 3 bases, in that order; junction bases with no gene match: 5. CDR1 is SGHNT, CDR2 YYREEE, per germline (reference sequence). CDR3 length: 15 residues. The CDR3, as DNA: TGTGCCAGCAGCTTAGATAGCGGGGCTACAGATACGCAGTATTTT. Translating it yields CASSLDSGATDTQYF.

The rearrangement joins TRBV6-5 to TRBJ2-3, with D possibly matching TRBD1 (6 bases). CDR3 length: 13 amino acids. Per the germline V gene, CDR1 is MNHEY and CDR2 is SVGAGI. The V gene lost 10 bases and the J gene lost 2 bases, with 13 bases spanning the gap. Here the CDR3 DNA reads TGTGCCACCCACGGGACAACCACAGATACGCAGTATTTT. It specifies CATHGTTTDTQYF.

V and J are TRBV11-3 and TRBJ2-2; tentatively, D is TRBD2 (5 bases). CDR3 length equals 14 residues. V was cut by 1 base and J by 5 bases, with 8 bases left in between. Germline-derived CDR1 and CDR2 are SGHNT and YENEEA. This chain's CDR3 is CASSLVGVTGELFF. The DNA for the CDR3 is TGTGCCAGCAGCTTAGTCGGGGTGACCGGGGAGCTGTTTTTT.

This chain uses TRBV19 with TRBJ1-1, with TRBD1 matching over 8 bases. This CDR3 spans 12 amino acids. The V segment lost 6 bases and the J segment 4 bases; nucleotides outside the gene matches: 1. Germline values: CDR1 LNHDA, CDR2 SQIVND (reference sequence). CDR3 in amino acids: CASRDRGTEAFF. For the CDR3, the DNA is TGTGCCAGTAGAGACAGGGGCACTGAAGCTTTCTTT. The full variable domain, in which reference TRBV19 and TRBJ1-1 provide the parts outside the CDR3, is DGGITQSPKYLFRKEGQNVTLSCEQNLNHDAMYWYRQDPGQGLRLIYYSQIVNDFQKGDIAEGYSVSREKKESFPLTVTSAQKNPTAFYLCASRDRGTEAFFGQGTRLTVV.

J is TRBJ2-3 and V is TRBV4-1, with 9 nucleotides matching TRBD1. CDR1 is MGHRA and CDR2 is YSYEKL in the germline V gene. The ends lost 6 bases at V and 0 bases at J; junction bases unmatched: 16. CDR3 size: 19 residues. The CDR3 sequence is CASSRTGTGNRLSTDTQYF. The CDR3 nucleotides are TGCGCCAGCAGTCGGACCGGGACAGGGAACCGACTAAGCACAGATACGCAGTATTTT.

This chain joins TRBV19 and TRBJ2-1, with TRBD2 identical over 11 bases. CDR1 and CDR2 from the germline V gene are LNHDA and SQIVND (reference sequence). The J segment lost 9 bases and the V segment lost 7 bases, leaving 5 bases of the junction unmatched. The CDR3 runs to 13 residues. CDR3 amino acids: CASKLAGGSEQFF. In DNA, the CDR3 is TGTGCCAGTAAATTAGCGGGGGGGTCTGAGCAGTTCTTC.

This clone was detected only a few times. The chain combines TRBV19 with TRBJ2-6; D is perhaps TRBD2 (7 bases). The CDR3 sequence is 18 residues long. Germline CDR1 reads LNHDA; CDR2 reads SQIVND (reference sequence). Trimming removed 7 bases from V and 0 bases from J, with 19 bases in between. The CDR3 loop reads CASKGGGQHSSGANVLTF. CDR3 sequence (DNA): TGTGCCAGTAAGGGAGGGGGGCAGCACTCCTCTGGGGCCAACGTCCTGACTTTC.

This chain connects TRBV5-8 to TRBJ1-4; D is uncertain. Germline lookup yields CDR1 SGHTS and CDR2 YDEGEE. The CDR3 is 15 residues long. V was trimmed by 3 bases and J by 8 bases, leaving 17 bases between them. As DNA, the CDR3 is TGTGCCAGCAGCTCCTACCGAGGGTCGGGGGAAAAACTGTTTTTT. Amino acid sequence: CASSSYRGSGEKLFF.

This chain connects TRBV19 to TRBJ1-2; 9 bases map to TRBD1. The V gene end was trimmed by 6 bases and the J gene end by 4 bases; junction bases not matched to a gene: 12. Germline V lookup: CDR1 LNHDA, CDR2 SQIVND (reference sequence). The CDR3 consists of 16 residues. The CDR3 spells CASRLSDRGIGYGYTF. As DNA, the CDR3 is TGTGCCAGTAGGCTTTCGGACAGGGGCATTGGCTATGGCTACACCTTC.

The gene calls are TRBV4-1 and TRBJ2-7; 10 bases line up with TRBD2. Trimming removed 0 bases from V and 4 bases from J; junction bases left unmatched: 6. CDR3 length equals 16 residues. Germline CDR1 and CDR2: MGHRA and YSYEKL. The CDR3 reads CASSQDRSGGEYEQYF. CDR3 nucleotide sequence: TGCGCCAGCAGCCAAGATCGGAGCGGGGGGGAATACGAGCAGTACTTC.

The chain joins TRBV12-3 or TRBV12-4 to TRBJ1-3; 8 positions match TRBD1. This CDR3 comprises 13 residues. Unmatched junction bases numbered 0, after V lost 6 bases and J lost 2 bases. CDR3 amino acids: CASRTGAGNTIYF. CDR3 DNA sequence: TGTGCCAGCAGGACAGGGGCTGGAAACACCATATATTTT.

This chain connects TRBV7-2 to TRBJ2-1, with unresolved D. Germline V gives CDR1 SGHTA, CDR2 FQGNSA. The V end was cut by 0 bases, the J end by 9 bases, with 12 bases between. The CDR3 runs 14 residues. The CDR3 region has the DNA TGTGCCAGCAGCTTAGCCGGAGAACCCCCTGAGCAGTTCTTC. Amino acid sequence: CASSLAGEPPEQFF.

The rearrangement links TRBV4-1 to TRBJ2-7, with D perhaps TRBD2 (6 bases). Germline CDR1 reads MGHRA; CDR2 reads YSYEKL. V was cut by 4 bases and J by 6 bases, with 22 bases left in between. The CDR3 is 16 amino acids. The CDR3 coding sequence is TGCGCCAGCAGCCGCACCCGGGAGATCCTACTTCGCGAGCAGTACTTC. This gives the protein CASSRTREILLREQYF.

The genes are TRBV20-1 and TRBJ2-7; perhaps TRBD1 as D (7 bases). CDR1 and CDR2 from the germline V gene are DFQATT and SNEGSKA (reference sequence). The V end was cut by 3 bases, the J end by 3 bases, with 21 bases between. The CDR3 is 16 residues long. CDR3 loop: CSASNDREVIGYEQYF. As DNA, the CDR3 is TGCAGTGCTAGTAATGACAGGGAGGTAATCGGCTACGAGCAGTACTTC.

The V call is TRBV11-3, the J call TRBJ1-2; the D is unclear. This CDR3 contains 16 residues. Trimming shortened V by 5 bases and J by 8 bases, and 24 bases separated the two germline ends. Looked up from germline, CDR1 is SGHNT and CDR2 is YENEEA. The CDR3 region is CASSPPGRDDWKGYTF. Here the CDR3 DNA reads TGTGCCAGCAGCCCCCCGGGGAGGGATGATTGGAAGGGCTACACCTTC.

J is TRBJ1-2 and V is TRBV24-1; tentatively, D is TRBD1 (5 bases). Per germline, CDR1 KGHDR and CDR2 SFDVKD. Trimming pared 6 bases from V and 12 bases from J, leaving 16 bases between. The CDR3 length is 12 residues. The CDR3 bases are TGTGCCACCAGTATGGCAGGGAAAAATCACACCTTC. It specifies CATSMAGKNHTF.

V gene TRBV19 combines with J gene TRBJ2-7; D might be TRBD1 (5 bases). CDR3 length equals 18 residues. CDR1 is LNHDA, CDR2 SQIVND, per germline (reference sequence). Trimming left V 2 bases short and J 0 bases short, with 20 bases between. The CDR3 nucleotides read TGTGCCAGTAGTATATTTGGACATCATTCAAGTAGCTCCTACGAGCAGTACGTC. Translating it yields CASSIFGHHSSSSYEQYV.

The chain couples TRBV27 to TRBJ2-1; the D gene is possibly TRBD2 (5 bases). CDR3 size: 15 residues. V was pared by 6 bases and J by 5 bases, with 17 bases between. CDR1 is MNHEY and CDR2 is SMNVEV in the germline V gene (reference sequence). As DNA, the CDR3 is TGTGCCAGCAGAACCGTGGAGGAGAGCCACAATGAGCAGTTCTTC. Translating gives CASRTVEESHNEQFF.